This is a list of T cell receptor beta chains from one sample in a study of T-cell reconstitution after alpha-beta-depleted transplantation in children. MiXCR, applied by TCRdb to the PCR reads, yields one record per CDR3 protein. The sample has about 980,000 distinct CDR3 sequences; about 26% are singletons. The starting material was PBMCs, mostly from graft donor cells, obtained 360 days after TCRalphabeta/CD19-depleted stem cell transplant. The origin of the receptors is a boy in the first two years of life who had a stem cell transplant for SCID, so the T cells may come from the graft donor. Both conserved end residues are part of each CDR3. Each record gives: clone size, D gene, V gene, J gene, CDR3 DNA, CDR3 protein. The D gene is left open where the match is weak. Size values are once, few and many counts, or a class for expanded clones, and some rows have none.

.,.,TRBV2,TRBJ1-2,TGTGCCAGCAGTGAAACGTGGGTTCCTGGCTACACCTTC,CASSETWVPGYTF
.,.,TRBV7-9,TRBJ1-2,TGTGCCAGCAGCTTAGATTTGCTGACAGGCCATGGCTACACCTTC,CASSLDLLTGHGYTF
.,TRBD2,TRBV29-1,TRBJ2-1,TGCAGCGTTGCCCCGGGACTAGCGAATTACAATGAGCAGTTCTTC,CSVAPGLANYNEQFF
few,.,TRBV4-2,TRBJ2-2,TGTGCCAGCAGCCAAGACGCCAGGGACTGGGGTCGGACCGGGGAGCTGTTTTTT,CASSQDARDWGRTGELFF
few,.,TRBV3-1,TRBJ1-2,TGTGCCAGCAGCCCCCACGGTACCAACTCTAAAAGTGGCTACACCTTC,CASSPHGTNSKSGYTF
.,.,TRBV25-1,TRBJ1-6,TGTGCCACCAGGGGAGGGACATGGAATTCACCCCTCCACTTT,CATRGGTWNSPLHF
.,.,TRBV15,TRBJ2-7,TGTGCCACCCGACCCGGTAGGGACCCCGCCTACGAGCAGTACTTC,CATRPGRDPAYEQYF
few,TRBD1,TRBV4-1,TRBJ2-7,TGCGCCAGCAGCCCCCATTCAGGGGGCTACGAGCAGTACTTC,CASSPHSGGYEQYF
few,.,TRBV5-1,TRBJ2-2,TGCGCCAGCAGCACTCAGGGGGGCACCGGGGAGCTGTTTTTT,CASSTQGGTGELFF
.,.,TRBV15,TRBJ1-5,TGTGCCACCAGCAGAGGGTTCGGATATAGCAATCAGCCCCAGCATTTT,CATSRGFGYSNQPQHF
few,.,TRBV7-2,TRBJ2-3,TGTGCCAGCAGCTTTTTGAGTAGGGGCACAGATACGCAGTATTTT,CASSFLSRGTDTQYF
few,TRBD1,TRBV9,TRBJ2-1,TGTGCCAGCAGCGCCGGTGAGGGGGCAAGCAATGAGCAGTTCTTC,CASSAGEGASNEQFF
.,TRBD1,TRBV5-7,TRBJ1-1,TGTGCCAGCAGCTTGCCGGACAGGAGGGTGAACACTGAAGCTTTCTTT,CASSLPDRRVNTEAFF
.,TRBD1,TRBV12-3/TRBV12-4,TRBJ2-5,TGTGCCAGCGCCCTGTCCGGGACAGGGGGCATCCAGTACTTC,CASALSGTGGIQYF
few,TRBD2,TRBV5-1,TRBJ2-7,TGCGCCAGCAGCCCTCCGGGACTAGCGGGGGGGCAAAACGAGCAGTACTTC,CASSPPGLAGGQNEQYF
.,.,TRBV5-1,TRBJ2-3,TGCGCCAGCAGCTTGGGCGCGGGATGGTATATAGATACGCAGTATTTT,CASSLGAGWYIDTQYF
.,.,TRBV5-1,TRBJ2-7,TGCGCCAGCAGCTTTACCTCGGCGGGCTACGAGCAGTACTTC,CASSFTSAGYEQYF
.,TRBD2,TRBV5-1,TRBJ2-1,TGCGCCAGCAGCTCAGGGACTAGCGGGGGGCCAACGTACAATGAGCAGTTCTTC,CASSSGTSGGPTYNEQFF
.,.,TRBV7-9,TRBJ2-3,TGTGCCAGCAGCTTTACCTACCTAACTAAAGATACGCAGTATTTT,CASSFTYLTKDTQYF
.,.,TRBV27,TRBJ1-4,TGTGCCAGCGGGGGGGCAGCTCTTAATGAAAAACTGTTTTTT,CASGGAALNEKLFF